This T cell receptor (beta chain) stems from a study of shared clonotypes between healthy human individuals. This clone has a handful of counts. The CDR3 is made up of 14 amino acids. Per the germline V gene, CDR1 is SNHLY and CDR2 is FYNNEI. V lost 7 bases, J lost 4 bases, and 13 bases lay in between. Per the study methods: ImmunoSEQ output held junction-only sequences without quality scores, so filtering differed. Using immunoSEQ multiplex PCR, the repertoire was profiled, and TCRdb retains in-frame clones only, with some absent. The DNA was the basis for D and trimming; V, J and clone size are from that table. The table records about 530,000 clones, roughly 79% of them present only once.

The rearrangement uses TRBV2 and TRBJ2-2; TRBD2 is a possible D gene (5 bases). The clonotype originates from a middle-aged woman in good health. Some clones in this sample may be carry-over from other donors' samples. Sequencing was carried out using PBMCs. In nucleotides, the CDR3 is TGTGCCAGCATGGGCCGGGGTGTCACCGGGGAGCTGTTTTTT. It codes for CASMGRGVTGELFF.